This is a list of T cell receptor beta chains from one sample in a study of metastatic and nonmetastatic thyroid tumors. TCRdb ran MiXCR on the PCR reads. The data contain roughly 34,000 clones, about a fifth of them singletons. Sequencing was done on a sample of tumor tissue. Receptor source: a male donor with papillary thyroid cancer or a benign thyroid nodule (not recorded which). Some clones in this sample may be carry-over from other donors' samples. Both conserved end residues are part of each CDR3. The order of the fields is clone size, J gene, D gene, V gene, CDR3 protein, CDR3 DNA. D genes are given only for firm matches. Clone size is stated in some rows and not others, as once, few, many or a class when expanded.

clone size: medium-sized; J gene: TRBJ2-7; D gene: NA; V gene: TRBV2; CDR3 protein: CASSEQGMNEQYF; CDR3 DNA: TGTGCCAGCAGTGAGCAGGGGATGAACGAGCAGTACTTC
clone size: many; J gene: TRBJ1-2; D gene: NA; V gene: TRBV7-9; CDR3 protein: CASSLAGTNGYTF; CDR3 DNA: TGTGCCAGCAGCTTAGCCGGGACGAATGGCTACACCTTC
clone size: NA; J gene: TRBJ2-3; D gene: TRBD2; V gene: TRBV2; CDR3 protein: CASGRLAGTDTQYF; CDR3 DNA: TGTGCCAGCGGACGACTAGCGGGCACAGATACGCAGTATTTT
clone size: NA; J gene: TRBJ2-3; D gene: NA; V gene: TRBV20-1; CDR3 protein: CSAFMALAADTQYF; CDR3 DNA: TGCAGTGCTTTCATGGCGCTGGCCGCCGATACGCAGTATTTT
clone size: many; J gene: TRBJ2-5; D gene: NA; V gene: TRBV15; CDR3 protein: CATSRDRGGETQYF; CDR3 DNA: TGTGCCACCAGCAGAGACAGGGGAGGCGAGACCCAGTACTTC
clone size: NA; J gene: TRBJ2-7; D gene: TRBD1; V gene: TRBV10-3; CDR3 protein: CAISEMRQGTYEQYF; CDR3 DNA: TGTGCCATCAGTGAGATGAGACAGGGAACCTACGAGCAGTACTTC
clone size: many; J gene: TRBJ2-5; D gene: NA; V gene: TRBV11-3; CDR3 protein: CASRGFPSAGETQYF; CDR3 DNA: TGTGCCAGCAGGGGGTTTCCTTCCGCGGGAGAGACCCAGTACTTC
clone size: medium-sized; J gene: TRBJ2-6; D gene: TRBD2; V gene: TRBV19; CDR3 protein: CASSIEGAGVFSGANVLTF; CDR3 DNA: TGTGCCAGTAGTATAGAGGGAGCGGGAGTATTCTCTGGGGCCAACGTCCTGACTTTC
clone size: many; J gene: TRBJ2-1; D gene: TRBD2; V gene: TRBV5-1; CDR3 protein: CASRLLAGPNNEQFF; CDR3 DNA: TGCGCCAGCAGGTTACTAGCGGGACCAAACAATGAGCAGTTCTTC
clone size: many; J gene: TRBJ2-5; D gene: NA; V gene: TRBV5-6; CDR3 protein: CASSFRQPQETQYF; CDR3 DNA: TGTGCCAGCAGCTTCAGACAGCCTCAAGAGACCCAGTACTTC
clone size: many; J gene: TRBJ1-2; D gene: NA; V gene: TRBV28; CDR3 protein: CAINSGFVFKDHGYTF; CDR3 DNA: TGTGCCATCAACTCAGGGTTCGTGTTCAAGGACCATGGCTACACCTTC
clone size: many; J gene: TRBJ2-3; D gene: NA; V gene: TRBV13; CDR3 protein: CASRSNRKDTQYF; CDR3 DNA: TGTGCCAGCAGAAGTAACCGGAAAGATACGCAGTATTTT
clone size: many; J gene: TRBJ2-1; D gene: TRBD1; V gene: TRBV4-1; CDR3 protein: CASSQGTGEAYNEQFF; CDR3 DNA: TGCGCCAGCAGCCAAGGGACAGGGGAAGCCTACAATGAGCAGTTCTTC
clone size: medium-sized; J gene: TRBJ2-2; D gene: NA; V gene: TRBV6-1; CDR3 protein: CASSYFRGELFF; CDR3 DNA: TGTGCCAGCAGTTATTTTCGCGGGGAGCTGTTTTTT
clone size: many; J gene: TRBJ2-3; D gene: TRBD1; V gene: TRBV7-6; CDR3 protein: CASSPQPGQGSDTQYF; CDR3 DNA: TGTGCCAGCAGCCCCCAACCGGGACAGGGCTCAGATACGCAGTATTTT
clone size: few; J gene: TRBJ1-1; D gene: TRBD1; V gene: TRBV27; CDR3 protein: CASSGGQAVGIAEAFF; CDR3 DNA: TGTGCCAGCAGTGGGGGACAGGCAGTGGGAATAGCCGAAGCTTTCTTT
clone size: many; J gene: TRBJ1-1; D gene: NA; V gene: TRBV30; CDR3 protein: CAWSSDRNTEAFF; CDR3 DNA: TGTGCCTGGAGCTCCGACAGGAACACTGAAGCTTTCTTT
clone size: many; J gene: TRBJ2-4; D gene: NA; V gene: TRBV2; CDR3 protein: CASSGLATTNIQYF; CDR3 DNA: TGTGCCAGCAGTGGGCTGGCAACGACAAACATTCAGTACTTC
clone size: many; J gene: TRBJ1-5; D gene: TRBD1; V gene: TRBV9; CDR3 protein: CASSVGDRGNQPQHF; CDR3 DNA: TGTGCCAGCAGCGTAGGGGACAGGGGAAATCAGCCCCAGCATTTT
clone size: many; J gene: TRBJ2-7; D gene: NA; V gene: TRBV9; CDR3 protein: CASSAGAGNLYEQYF; CDR3 DNA: TGTGCCAGCAGCGCTGGGGCAGGAAACCTCTACGAGCAGTACTTC
clone size: NA; J gene: TRBJ2-1; D gene: NA; V gene: TRBV14; CDR3 protein: CASSQAPLFEYTSNEQFF; CDR3 DNA: TGTGCCAGCAGCCAAGCTCCCCTCTTCGAGTATACGAGCAATGAGCAGTTCTTC
clone size: many; J gene: TRBJ2-1; D gene: NA; V gene: TRBV14; CDR3 protein: CASSQSGAGEIEQFF; CDR3 DNA: TGTGCCAGCAGCCAATCCGGGGCAGGGGAAATTGAGCAGTTCTTC
clone size: many; J gene: TRBJ1-4; D gene: NA; V gene: TRBV20-1; CDR3 protein: CSAWSNTNEKLFF; CDR3 DNA: TGCAGTGCGTGGAGTAATACTAATGAAAAACTGTTTTTT
clone size: many; J gene: TRBJ1-4; D gene: NA; V gene: TRBV28; CDR3 protein: CASRFSPATNEKLFF; CDR3 DNA: TGTGCCAGCAGGTTCTCACCGGCAACTAATGAAAAACTGTTTTTT
clone size: few; J gene: TRBJ2-3; D gene: TRBD2; V gene: TRBV12-3/TRBV12-4; CDR3 protein: CASSPWAGVSDTQYF; CDR3 DNA: TGTGCCAGCAGCCCGTGGGCGGGAGTTTCAGATACGCAGTATTTT
clone size: many; J gene: TRBJ2-2; D gene: TRBD1; V gene: TRBV2; CDR3 protein: CASSPTGGDVGELFF; CDR3 DNA: TGTGCCAGCAGTCCGACAGGGGGAGATGTCGGGGAGCTGTTTTTT
clone size: many; J gene: TRBJ1-2; D gene: NA; V gene: TRBV19; CDR3 protein: CASSIRLRQTQPGYGYTF; CDR3 DNA: TGTGCCAGTAGTATAAGGTTGAGACAAACGCAACCCGGCTATGGCTACACCTTC
clone size: medium-sized; J gene: TRBJ2-7; D gene: NA; V gene: TRBV24-1; CDR3 protein: CATSDYRGAEQYF; CDR3 DNA: TGTGCCACCAGTGATTATCGGGGAGCCGAGCAGTACTTC
clone size: medium-sized; J gene: TRBJ1-1; D gene: NA; V gene: TRBV20-1; CDR3 protein: CSASQEVAFF; CDR3 DNA: TGCAGTGCTAGTCAAGAGGTGGCTTTCTTT
clone size: once; J gene: TRBJ2-1; D gene: NA; V gene: TRBV20-1; CDR3 protein: CSARLRSRDYNEQFF; CDR3 DNA: TGCAGTGCTAGACTCCGGTCGCGTGACTACAATGAGCAGTTCTTC
clone size: NA; J gene: TRBJ2-1; D gene: TRBD1; V gene: TRBV28; CDR3 protein: CASSFLDRAFRGNSYNEQFF; CDR3 DNA: TGTGCCAGCAGTTTCCTGGACAGGGCATTCCGGGGCAACTCCTACAATGAGCAGTTCTTC
clone size: few; J gene: TRBJ2-3; D gene: NA; V gene: TRBV6-1; CDR3 protein: CASNEGGGDTQYF; CDR3 DNA: TGTGCCAGCAACGAGGGGGGCGGAGATACGCAGTATTTT
clone size: few; J gene: TRBJ1-2; D gene: NA; V gene: TRBV20-1; CDR3 protein: CSARLQGSLNYGYTF; CDR3 DNA: TGCAGTGCTAGACTTCAGGGCTCTCTTAACTATGGCTACACCTTC
clone size: medium-sized; J gene: TRBJ2-7; D gene: TRBD2; V gene: TRBV7-2; CDR3 protein: CASKFRTSGVEQYF; CDR3 DNA: TGTGCCAGCAAATTTAGGACTAGCGGAGTTGAGCAGTACTTC
clone size: few; J gene: TRBJ1-6; D gene: NA; V gene: TRBV19; CDR3 protein: CASSGGVGSPLHF; CDR3 DNA: TGTGCCAGTTCGGGGGGTGTGGGCTCACCCCTCCACTTT
clone size: NA; J gene: TRBJ2-1; D gene: TRBD2; V gene: TRBV2; CDR3 protein: CARNSGSPYNEQFF; CDR3 DNA: TGTGCCAGGAATAGCGGGAGTCCCTACAATGAGCAGTTCTTC
clone size: NA; J gene: TRBJ2-3; D gene: TRBD2; V gene: TRBV6-1; CDR3 protein: CASSERGGTDTQYF; CDR3 DNA: TGTGCCAGCAGTGAGCGGGGGGGCACAGATACGCAGTATTTT
clone size: NA; J gene: TRBJ2-7; D gene: NA; V gene: TRBV6-1; CDR3 protein: CASSERGPVHEQYF; CDR3 DNA: TGTGCCAGCAGTGAGAGGGGACCTGTCCACGAGCAGTACTTC
clone size: few; J gene: TRBJ2-2; D gene: NA; V gene: TRBV11-2; CDR3 protein: CAISWRPSSGTGELFF; CDR3 DNA: TGTGCCATCAGCTGGAGACCATCCTCGGGCACCGGTGAGCTGTTTTTT
clone size: medium-sized; J gene: TRBJ2-1; D gene: NA; V gene: TRBV6-1; CDR3 protein: CASSARTASYNEQFF; CDR3 DNA: TGTGCCAGCAGTGCCCGGACGGCCTCCTACAATGAGCAGTTCTTC
clone size: NA; J gene: TRBJ2-7; D gene: TRBD2; V gene: TRBV20-1; CDR3 protein: CSVETSGSLNYEQYF; CDR3 DNA: TGCAGTGTCGAGACTAGCGGGAGCTTAAACTACGAGCAGTACTTC
clone size: many; J gene: TRBJ2-3; D gene: TRBD2; V gene: TRBV19; CDR3 protein: CASSILAGGTDTQYF; CDR3 DNA: TGTGCCAGTAGTATTCTCGCGGGGGGCACAGATACGCAGTATTTT
clone size: few; J gene: TRBJ2-5; D gene: NA; V gene: TRBV6-5; CDR3 protein: CASSSRGDIFETQYF; CDR3 DNA: TGTGCCAGCAGTTCCCGGGGGGACATTTTTGAGACCCAGTACTTC
clone size: many; J gene: TRBJ2-3; D gene: NA; V gene: TRBV12-3/TRBV12-4; CDR3 protein: CASTLGGDSTDTQYF; CDR3 DNA: TGTGCCAGCACCTTAGGCGGGGATAGCACAGATACGCAGTATTTT
clone size: NA; J gene: TRBJ2-2; D gene: NA; V gene: TRBV24-1; CDR3 protein: CATSGRWAGFNTGELFF; CDR3 DNA: TGTGCCACCAGTGGCCGTTGGGCAGGGTTTAACACCGGGGAGCTGTTTTTT
clone size: NA; J gene: TRBJ1-2; D gene: NA; V gene: TRBV20-1; CDR3 protein: CSASGGGNYGYTF; CDR3 DNA: TGCAGTGCTAGTGGAGGGGGGAACTATGGCTACACCTTC
clone size: medium-sized; J gene: TRBJ1-3; D gene: TRBD1; V gene: TRBV6-1; CDR3 protein: CASSLQGRLGNTIYF; CDR3 DNA: TGTGCCAGCAGCTTACAGGGGCGTTTAGGAAACACCATATATTTT